This T cell receptor (beta chain) is drawn from a study of PD-1 and CTLA-4 blockade in melanoma. The CDR3 covers 17 residues. In germline, CDR1 is KGHDR, CDR2 SFDVKD. The ends lost 5 bases at V and 6 bases at J; junction bases unmatched: 12. TCRdb's copy holds only in-frame clones and misses some; the assay was immunoSEQ multiplex PCR. The table includes roughly 30,000 clones, about 87% detected once. V usage is TRBV24-1 and J usage is TRBJ2-2; 9 nucleotides agree with TRBD1. Sequencing was performed on CD8+ T cells from peripheral blood, taken from a patient given anti-PD-1 treatment. This clonotype originated in a human donor with melanoma. CDR3 in DNA: TGTGCCACCAGTGTACAACCGGGACAGGGTAGGGCCGGGGAGCTGTTTTTT. Its protein is CATSVQPGQGRAGELFF.